This T cell receptor beta chain was sequenced in a study of blood T cell repertoires in COVID-19 (TCRdb year 2020). The study in broad terms: The collaborator samples originated in the United States, Italy and Spain and spanned the acute and convalescent phases of COVID-19. The prospective study material was composed of cDNA or gDNA derived from T cells, B-cell-depleted T cells, or PBMCs. Deeply sampled blood TCRbeta repertoires from subjects exposed to, actively infected with, or recovered from COVID-19 were included in the dataset. The repertoires were released in a freely available public database meant as a resource for research on the immune response to SARS-CoV-2. Samples were obtained from the ongoing ImmuneRACE study (first 160 participants) and from 1,254 subjects provided by 6 global collaborators. The sample metadata nearly always contained a de-identified subject ID, COVID-19 status, age in years and sex. Where HLA class I and class II types were available, the types were taken from metadata supplied by the sample provider, not from assay-based typing.

A remark on this clone: Its antigen is not yet known. There are no base qualities to consult, and no much larger clone falls within one base.

On the study overall, not on this receptor specifically: The amount of clinical and demographic metadata varied by source and participant and was provided uncurated.

Relative to germline, V is 0 bases shorter and J is 9 bases shorter, with 9 bases between their ends. The CDR3, from cysteine to phenylalanine, totals 12 residues. The read is trimmed to its CDR3 DNA, 36 bases read in frame from base 1. CDR1 and CDR2, per the germline V gene, are SGHRS and YFSETQ. The immunoSEQ Assay, a bias-controlled multiplex PCR, was used to amplify TCRbeta CDR3 regions from genomic DNA. The published analysis was carried out like this. The number of nucleated cells in each sample was estimated from the amplification of reference gene primers within the assay. To quantify the absolute abundance of each unique TCRbeta CDR3 rearrangement, sequence reads were collapsed and filtered. For each sample, productive Simpson clonality was calculated by taking the square root of Simpson's diversity index across productive rearrangements. As stored in TCRdb, this immuneACCESS dataset retains in-frame rearrangements with V and J assigned. A fraction of the clones does not appear; measured against another copy, unresolved V genes explain less than half of the discrepancy, and the remainder lacks a known reason. Clone size and the V and J calls come from that table; the DNA yielded D and trimming. The sample data list over 60,000 clones, and roughly 92% of these were observed just once. Around 6% of the sample is in the top ten clones.

Whole blood was collected in K2EDTA tubes by collaborating institutions according to the institutions' own protocols. Collaborator samples were shipped for TCRbeta analysis as frozen whole blood, isolated PBMCs, or DNA extracted from either sample type. Sequenced sample: peripheral blood. The V and J segments used are TRBV5-1 and TRBJ1-2, with TRBD1 tentatively as D gene (5 bases match). The sequence derives from a human donor in a cohort sampled during active COVID-19. The nucleotide sequence is given as TGCGCCAGCAGCTTGGAGCAGGGCAGCTACACCTTC. Its protein reads: CASSLEQGSYTF.